Sequencing of this TCR beta chain was carried out in a study of shared clonotypes between healthy human individuals. The CDR3 totals 14 residues. V lost 0 bases, J lost 2 bases, and 5 bases lay in between. CDR1 is SNHLY and CDR2 is FYNNEI in the germline V gene. The data were produced by immunoSEQ multiplex PCR, yet TCRdb's version contains in-frame clones alone and is incomplete. Of about 1.5 million clones in the sample, 95% to 99% were seen once. The receptor's source is a man between 25 and 39 years old in good health. The sample comprised naive CD4+ T cells sorted from blood. Regarding subset: CD45RA+ positively selected. The genes are TRBV2 and TRBJ1-3; D not resolved. The CDR3, as DNA: TGTGCCAGCAGTGAAGCCCGTGCTGGAAACACCATATATTTT. It specifies CASSEARAGNTIYF.